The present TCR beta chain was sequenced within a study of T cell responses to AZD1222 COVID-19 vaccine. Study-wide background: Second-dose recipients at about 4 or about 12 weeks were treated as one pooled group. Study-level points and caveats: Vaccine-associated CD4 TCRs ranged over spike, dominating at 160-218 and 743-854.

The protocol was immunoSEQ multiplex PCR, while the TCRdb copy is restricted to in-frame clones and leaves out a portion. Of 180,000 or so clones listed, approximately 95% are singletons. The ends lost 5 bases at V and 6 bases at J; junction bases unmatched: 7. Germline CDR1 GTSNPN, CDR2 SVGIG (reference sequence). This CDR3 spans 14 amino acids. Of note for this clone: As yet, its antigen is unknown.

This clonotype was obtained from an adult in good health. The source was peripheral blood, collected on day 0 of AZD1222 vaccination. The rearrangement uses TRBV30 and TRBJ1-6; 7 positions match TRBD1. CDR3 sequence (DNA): TGTGCCTGGGGCCTAGGGACAGCTAATTCACCCCTCCACTTT. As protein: CAWGLGTANSPLHF.